Sequencing of this T cell receptor (beta chain) was carried out in a study of T-cell memory formation after mild COVID-19. Looking at the study overall: Each donor largely had its own TCR clusters. Study results and caveats: A second wave of clones peaked on day 37, and their SARS-CoV-2 specificity went unconfirmed. Some SARS-CoV-2-responding clones were already detected in memory before infection. Mainly in CM and EM were contracting CD4+ clones; CD8+ were in EMRA.

Each CDR3 protein is one row after TCRdb ran MiXCR on the 5' RACE reads. This sample has approximately 430,000 distinct CDR3 sequences, with about 22% found just once. The germline V gene encodes CDR1 MNHEY and CDR2 SVGAGI. The length of the CDR3 is 19 residues. The V gene end was trimmed by 4 bases and the J gene end by 0 bases; junction bases not matched to a gene: 14. This clonotype was recorded a few times. Its antigen is still unknown. The source of this sequence is an adult woman who had mild COVID-19 (a few samples of this study predate the infection). Cell type and time point are not known. V is TRBV6-5 and J is TRBJ2-2; 7 bases map to TRBD1. The sequenced material came from PBMCs or a T cell subset sorted from them (not recorded which). The CDR3 spells CASSFALSGTASNTGELFF. The CDR3 DNA reads TGTGCCAGCAGTTTCGCCTTATCCGGGACAGCTTCGAACACCGGGGAGCTGTTTTTT.